Given below is one T cell receptor beta chain in context. The protocol was immunoSEQ multiplex PCR, while the TCRdb copy is restricted to in-frame clones and leaves out a portion. The sample carries a few hundred thousand clones, about 88% recorded once. The data were obtained in a study of blood T cell repertoires in COVID-19. Study details: Samples taken during acute and convalescent COVID-19 were collected in the United States, Italy and Spain.

The length of the CDR3 is 14 residues. Germline loops: CDR1 MDHEN, CDR2 SYDVKM. Trimming cost V 1 base and J 6 bases, with 12 bases left between them. This receptor was taken from a woman aged 55-69 years in a cohort exposed to, infected with or recovered from COVID-19 (not recorded which). This chain connects TRBV28 to TRBJ1-2; possibly TRBD1 for D (5 bases). Material: PBMCs or T cells enriched from blood (not recorded which). This chain's CDR3 is CASSLLQGRNGYTF. The CDR3 DNA sequence: TGTGCCAGCAGTTTATTGCAGGGTCGAAATGGCTACACCTTC.